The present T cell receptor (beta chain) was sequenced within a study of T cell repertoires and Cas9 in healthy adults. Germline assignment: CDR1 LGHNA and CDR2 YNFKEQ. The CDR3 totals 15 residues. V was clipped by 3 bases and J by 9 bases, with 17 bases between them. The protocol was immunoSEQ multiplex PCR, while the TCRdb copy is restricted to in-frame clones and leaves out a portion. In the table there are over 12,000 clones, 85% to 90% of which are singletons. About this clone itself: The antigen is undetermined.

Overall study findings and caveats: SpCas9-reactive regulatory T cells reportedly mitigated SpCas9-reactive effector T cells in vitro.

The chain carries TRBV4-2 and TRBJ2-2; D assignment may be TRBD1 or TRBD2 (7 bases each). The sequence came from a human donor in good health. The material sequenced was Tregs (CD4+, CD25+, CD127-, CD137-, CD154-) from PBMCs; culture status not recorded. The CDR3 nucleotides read TGTGCCAGCAGCCAGGGAGGGGGCGGAGTCAGGGAGCTGTTTTTT. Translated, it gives CASSQGGGGVRELFF.